Listed here are 3 T cell receptor beta chains from one sample, sequenced in a study of T cells in Graves' hyperthyroidism and ophthalmopathy. RNA transcripts served as the template for amplifying TCR beta CDR3 regions. Researchers ran a first-round RT-PCR on the TCR CDR3 using the HTBI primer set. In TCRdb, the multiplex PCR reads were re-called with MiXCR into one record per CDR3 protein. The profile covers more than 450,000 distinct CDR3 sequences, with 11% to 15% appearing a single time and roughly 14% taken by the ten largest. Sequenced material: blood. These receptors were taken from a woman in her forties with Graves' hyperthyroidism.

This clonotype has ten or more counts. The CDR3 coding sequence is TGTGCCACCAGCAGAGAAGACTATGCACTAGCGGGAAAAAGGCAGTTCTTC. The encoded protein is CATSREDYALAGKRQFF. This rearrangement joins TRBV15 to TRBJ2-1, with 10 nucleotides matching TRBD2. The germline CDR1 and CDR2 sequences are LNHNV and YYDKDF (reference sequence). V lost 0 bases and J lost 12; bases outside the gene matches: 14. The CDR3 runs 17 residues.

In the case of this clonotype: This may arise from a read error, as a much more abundant clone is one base away. The CDR3 DNA reads as TGTGCCACCGGGAACAGGGAAAGCAATCAGCCCCAGCATTTT. Protein sequence: CATGNRESNQPQHF. The chain combines TRBV27 with TRBJ1-5; a weak D match, TRBD1 (6 bases). Germline lookup yields CDR1 MNHEY and CDR2 SMNVEV (reference sequence). Trimming pared 10 bases from V and 1 base from J, leaving 14 bases between. There are 14 residues in the CDR3.

This clonotype has only a few counts. The chain has TRBV5-5 and TRBJ2-3, with 8 bases lining up with TRBD2. The CDR3 is made up of 15 amino acids. Germline V gene data show CDR1 as SGHKS and CDR2 as YYEKEE (reference sequence). The V and J ends lost 4 bases and 1 base, in that order; junction bases with no gene match: 5. CDR3: CASSQTTSGTDTQYF. The DNA of the CDR3 is TGTGCCAGCAGCCAAACGACTAGCGGCACAGATACGCAGTATTTT.